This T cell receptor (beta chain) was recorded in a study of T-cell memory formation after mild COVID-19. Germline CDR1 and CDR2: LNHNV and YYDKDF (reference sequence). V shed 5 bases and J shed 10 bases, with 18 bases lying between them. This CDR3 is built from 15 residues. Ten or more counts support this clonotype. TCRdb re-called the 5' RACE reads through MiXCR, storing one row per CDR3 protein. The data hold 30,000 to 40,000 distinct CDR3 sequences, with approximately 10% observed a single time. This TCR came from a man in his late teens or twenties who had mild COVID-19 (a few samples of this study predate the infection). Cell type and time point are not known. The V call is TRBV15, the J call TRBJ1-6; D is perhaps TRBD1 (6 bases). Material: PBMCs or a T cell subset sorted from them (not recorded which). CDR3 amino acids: CATSLTREQGSPLHF. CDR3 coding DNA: TGTGCCACCAGCCTAACTAGAGAACAGGGATCACCCCTCCACTTT.